This T cell receptor (beta chain) was recorded in a study of cytomegalovirus exposure and HLA in healthy donors. The CDR3 is made up of 14 amino acids. V was clipped by 3 bases and J by 3 bases, with 9 bases between them. Germline V CDR1 and CDR2: SGHTA, FQGNSA. PCR primers comprised 60 Vbeta and 13 Jbeta primers. Profiling relied on immunoSEQ multiplex PCR, and the TCRdb table lists in-frame clones only, not all of them. The table records 100,000 to 120,000 clones, over 65% of them present only once. Regarding this clone: Its target is unknown.

Study outcomes and limitations: In a later analysis, at a false discovery rate of 0.05, 17,000 or so TCR beta sequences matched HLA alleles. The study put 150 or so TCR beta chains on its list as cytomegalovirus-associated.

The sample comprised PBMCs. The receptor was isolated from a man aged 30-40 years in good health and CMV-seropositive. This sequence joins TRBV7-2 and TRBJ1-5; the D is unclear. The CDR3 nucleotides read TGTGCCAGCAGCTTCGCGAGTATCAATCAGCCCCAGCATTTT. It encodes CASSFASINQPQHF.